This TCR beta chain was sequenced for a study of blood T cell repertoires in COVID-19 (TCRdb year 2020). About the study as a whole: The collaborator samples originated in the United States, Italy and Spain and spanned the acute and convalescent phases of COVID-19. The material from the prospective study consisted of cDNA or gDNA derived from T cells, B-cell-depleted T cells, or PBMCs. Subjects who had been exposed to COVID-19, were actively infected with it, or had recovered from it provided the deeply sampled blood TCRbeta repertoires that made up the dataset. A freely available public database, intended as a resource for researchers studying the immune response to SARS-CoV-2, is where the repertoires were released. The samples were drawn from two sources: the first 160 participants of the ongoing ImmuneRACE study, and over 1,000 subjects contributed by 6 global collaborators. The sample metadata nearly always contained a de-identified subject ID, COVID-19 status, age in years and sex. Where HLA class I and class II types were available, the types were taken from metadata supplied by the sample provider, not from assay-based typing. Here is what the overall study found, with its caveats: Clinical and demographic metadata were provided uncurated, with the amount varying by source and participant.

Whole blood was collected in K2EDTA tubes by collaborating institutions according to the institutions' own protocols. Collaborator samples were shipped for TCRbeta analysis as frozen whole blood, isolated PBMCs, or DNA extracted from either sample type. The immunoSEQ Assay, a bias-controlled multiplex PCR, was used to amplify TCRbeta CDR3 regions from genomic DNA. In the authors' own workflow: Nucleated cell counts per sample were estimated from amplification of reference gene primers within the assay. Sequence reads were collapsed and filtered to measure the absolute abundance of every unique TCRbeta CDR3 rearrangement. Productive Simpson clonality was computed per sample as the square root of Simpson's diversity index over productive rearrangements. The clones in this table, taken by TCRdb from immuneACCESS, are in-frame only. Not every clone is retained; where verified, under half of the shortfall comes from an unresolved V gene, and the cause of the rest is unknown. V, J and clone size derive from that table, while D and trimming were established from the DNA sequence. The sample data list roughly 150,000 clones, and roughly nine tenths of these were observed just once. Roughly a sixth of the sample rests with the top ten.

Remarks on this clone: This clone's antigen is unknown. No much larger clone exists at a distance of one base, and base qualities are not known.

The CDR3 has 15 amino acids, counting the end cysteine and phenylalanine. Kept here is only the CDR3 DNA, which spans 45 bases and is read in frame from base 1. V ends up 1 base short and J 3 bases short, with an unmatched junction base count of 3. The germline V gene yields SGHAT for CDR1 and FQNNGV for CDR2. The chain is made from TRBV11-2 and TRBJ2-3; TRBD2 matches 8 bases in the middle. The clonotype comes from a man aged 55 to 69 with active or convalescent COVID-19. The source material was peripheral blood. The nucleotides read TGTGCCAGCAGCTTAGCTAGCGGGTGGACAGATACGCAGTATTTT. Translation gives CASSLASGWTDTQYF.